The 12 T cell receptor beta chains in this list originate from one sample, sequenced in a study of blood T cell repertoires in COVID-19. Clones were sequenced by immunoSEQ multiplex PCR, and TCRdb holds only the in-frame ones, with some missing. The sample records 370,000 or so clones, 81% being singletons. Sequencing was done on a sample of peripheral blood. Every receptor here comes from a human donor with acute or convalescent COVID-19. The donor label of this sample is uncertain.

The chain combines TRBV10-3 with TRBJ2-7; 8 nucleotides agree with TRBD2. Losses at the gene ends were 5 bases for V and 0 bases for J; bases not matched to a gene: 3. Germline V CDR1 and CDR2: ENHRY, SYGVKD. CDR3 length: 14 amino acids. Written as DNA, the CDR3 is TGTGCCATCAGTCCGGGGGGGAGCTCCTACGAGCAGTACTTC. This sequence encodes CAISPGGSSYEQYF.

The chain combines TRBV28 with TRBJ1-5; D remains ambiguous. Per the germline V gene, CDR1 is MDHEN and CDR2 is SYDVKM. V was trimmed by 1 base and J by 2 bases, leaving 15 bases between them. This CDR3 has 17 residues. This chain's CDR3 is CASSLFARRLGNQPQHF. The CDR3 coding sequence is TGTGCCAGCAGTTTATTTGCTCGCAGGTTGGGCAATCAGCCCCAGCATTTT.

The chain has TRBV6-2 or TRBV6-3 and TRBJ2-7; 9 bases match TRBD1. The CDR3 is 15 residues long. With 5 bases clipped from V and 3 bases from J, the junction kept 8 bases outside the gene matches. Germline V lookup: CDR1 MNHEY, CDR2 SVGEGT. The CDR3 DNA sequence: TGTGCCAGCAGTACTACTGGGACAGGGAACTACGAGCAGTACTTC. Translation: CASSTTGTGNYEQYF.

The chain uses TRBV27 and TRBJ2-1, with TRBD2 as a possible D gene (7 bases). The CDR3 has 14 residues. Germline CDR1 and CDR2: MNHEY and SMNVEV (reference sequence). V lost 6 bases and J 2 bases, leaving 11 bases between the germline ends. The CDR3 DNA reads TGTGCCAGCAGGTGGGGGGGCCCCTACAATGAGCAGTTCTTC. Translated: CASRWGGPYNEQFF.

This chain uses TRBV5-1 with TRBJ2-7; the match to TRBD2 covers 10 bases. Unmatched junction bases numbered 6, after V lost 3 bases and J lost 0 bases. The CDR3 is 16 residues long. Germline CDR1 SGHRS, CDR2 YFSETQ. CDR3 in amino acids: CASSSHSSGSSYEQYF. For the CDR3, the DNA is TGCGCCAGCAGCTCCCATTCTAGCGGGAGCTCCTACGAGCAGTACTTC. Looking up the rest from reference TRBV5-1 and TRBJ2-7 gives the full variable domain: KAGVTQTPRYLIKTRGQQVTLSCSPISGHRSVSWYQQTPGQGLQFLFEYFSETQRNKGNFPGRFSGRQFSNSRSEMNVSTLELGDSALYLCASSSHSSGSSYEQYFGPGTRLTVT.

This clone was observed a few times. V gene TRBV28 combines with J gene TRBJ1-5, with 8 bases identical to TRBD1. The V gene's germline CDR1 is MDHEN and CDR2 SYDVKM. After removal of 6 bases from V and 4 bases from J, the junction contained 14 bases not matched to a gene. CDR3 length: 17 residues. Here the CDR3 reads CASSLTARGHRNQPQHF. For the CDR3, the DNA is TGTGCCAGCAGCCTTACCGCCAGGGGGCACCGGAATCAGCCCCAGCATTTT.

The V and J genes are TRBV30 and TRBJ2-1; TRBD1 is a possible D gene (6 bases). In germline, CDR1 is GTSNPN, CDR2 SVGIG (reference sequence). V lost 0 bases, J lost 6 bases, and 12 bases lay in between. This CDR3 contains 14 residues. The CDR3 spells CAWSVGQLTNEQFF. In nucleotides, the CDR3 is TGTGCCTGGAGTGTTGGACAGTTGACCAATGAGCAGTTCTTC.

V gene TRBV19 combines with J gene TRBJ2-1, with D possibly TRBD1 on 6 matching bases. Trimming left V 0 bases short and J 5 bases short, with 14 bases between. This CDR3 has 16 amino acids. CDR1 is LNHDA, CDR2 SQIVND, per germline (reference sequence). The CDR3 DNA sequence: TGTGCCAGTAGTATAGACCCTACAGGGATCGACAATGAGCAGTTCTTC. Translated, it gives CASSIDPTGIDNEQFF. Full variable domain (rest looked up from reference TRBV19 and TRBJ2-1): DGGITQSPKYLFRKEGQNVTLSCEQNLNHDAMYWYRQDPGQGLRLIYYSQIVNDFQKGDIAEGYSVSREKKESFPLTVTSAQKNPTAFYLCASSIDPTGIDNEQFFGPGTRLTVL.

V usage is TRBV7-9 and J usage is TRBJ1-4; D remains unclear. CDR3 length: 14 residues. The ends were cut back, 2 bases at V and 3 bases at J, with 7 bases in the middle. The germline V gene has CDR1 SEHNR and CDR2 FQNEAQ (reference sequence). The CDR3 loop reads CASSLRGSNEKLFF. In nucleotides, the CDR3 is TGTGCCAGCAGCTTACGGGGATCTAATGAAAAACTGTTTTTT.

V usage is TRBV28 and J usage is TRBJ2-3; tentatively, D is TRBD2 (6 bases). Germline V lookup: CDR1 MDHEN, CDR2 SYDVKM. The CDR3 spans 21 residues. The germline V and J ends were trimmed by 3 bases and 2 bases, with 30 bases remaining between them. The CDR3 reads CASSFTALKVPGVGFTDTQYF. The CDR3 nucleotides read TGTGCCAGCAGTTTCACAGCCTTGAAGGTGCCGGGGGTAGGTTTCACAGATACGCAGTATTTT.

The chain recombines TRBV10-1 with TRBJ2-1; perhaps TRBD2 as D (6 bases). Germline CDR1 reads WNHNN; CDR2 reads SYGVQD (reference sequence). This CDR3 comprises 14 residues. V lost 3 bases and J lost 4, with 10 bases in between. For the CDR3, the DNA is TGCGCCAGCAGTGACTCGGAGGGTTACAATGAGCAGTTCTTC. Translated, it gives CASSDSEGYNEQFF.

The table lists this clone with a few counts. The same CDR3 can be traced to other DNA sequences in this sample. The chain uses TRBV2 and TRBJ1-5; the D gene is possibly TRBD1 (5 bases). The germline V and J ends were trimmed by 5 bases and 4 bases, with 9 bases remaining between them. This CDR3 has 13 residues. CDR1 and CDR2 from the germline V gene are SNHLY and FYNNEI. DNA of the CDR3: TGTGCCAGCAGTCCCGACAGAAATCAGCCCCAGCATTTT. Translation: CASSPDRNQPQHF.